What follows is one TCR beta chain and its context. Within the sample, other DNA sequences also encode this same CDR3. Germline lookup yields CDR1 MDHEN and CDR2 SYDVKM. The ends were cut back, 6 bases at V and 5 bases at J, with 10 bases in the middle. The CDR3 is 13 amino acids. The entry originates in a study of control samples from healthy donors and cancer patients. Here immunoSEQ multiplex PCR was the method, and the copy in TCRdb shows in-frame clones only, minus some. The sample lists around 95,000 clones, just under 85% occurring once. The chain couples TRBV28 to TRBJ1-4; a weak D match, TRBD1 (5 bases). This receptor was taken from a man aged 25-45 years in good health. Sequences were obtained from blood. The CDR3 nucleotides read TGTGCCAGCAGCGGGGGAGCAAATGAAAAACTGTTTTTT. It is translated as CASSGGANEKLFF. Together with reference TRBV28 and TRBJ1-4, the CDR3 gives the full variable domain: DVKVTQSSRYLVKRTGEKVFLECVQDMDHENMFWYRQDPGLGLRLIYFSYDVKMKEKGDIPEGYSVSREKKERFSLILESASTNQTSMYLCASSGGANEKLFFGSGTQLSVL.